This TCR beta chain was captured in a study of blood T cell repertoires in COVID-19. Here immunoSEQ multiplex PCR was the method, and the copy in TCRdb shows in-frame clones only, minus some. The sample lists 450,000 to 600,000 clones; around 87% were seen once. Trimming left V 4 bases short and J 0 bases short, with 14 bases between. Germline V gives CDR1 KGHSH, CDR2 LQKENI. The CDR3 is 16 amino acids. The chain joins TRBV18 to TRBJ2-3, with D perhaps matching TRBD1 (6 bases). The receptor's source is a woman aged 18-29 years who had recovered from COVID-19. The sequencing input was PBMCs or T cells enriched from blood (not recorded which). The CDR3 DNA reads as TGTGCCAGCTCACACCTGACAGGTTCTAGCACAGATACGCAGTATTTT. It yields the protein CASSHLTGSSTDTQYF.